One and the same sample provided the 13 T cell receptor beta chains below, sequenced in a study of T cells in Graves' hyperthyroidism and ophthalmopathy. From RNA transcripts, TCR beta CDR3 regions were amplified. The HTBI primer set drove a first-round RT-PCR of the TCR CDR3. From the multiplex PCR reads, TCRdb called clonotypes with MiXCR, one entry per CDR3 protein. Among 550,000 to 700,000 distinct CDR3 sequences listed, 46% were seen once. Sequencing was done on a sample of peripheral blood or thyroid tissue (not recorded which). These receptors were obtained from an adult woman with Graves' disease, either hyperthyroidism or ophthalmopathy (not recorded which).

The chain couples TRBV20-1 to TRBJ2-2; D gene ambiguous. The V end lost 6 bases, the J end lost 4 bases, and 3 bases lay between the germline ends. This CDR3 is 10 amino acids long. Germline loops: CDR1 DFQATT, CDR2 SNEGSKA (reference sequence). In nucleotides, the CDR3 is TGCAGTGCCCCCACCGGGGAGCTGTTTTTT. The encoded protein is CSAPTGELFF.

This clonotype came up many times. This rearrangement joins TRBV19 to TRBJ1-1; 9 nucleotides line up with TRBD1. Germline trimming cut 4 bases from V and 5 bases from J; bases unmatched to any gene: 8. Per germline, CDR1 LNHDA and CDR2 SQIVND (reference sequence). This CDR3 region has 15 residues. The CDR3 region has the DNA TGTGCCAGTAGTACACAGGGGGCCACGAAGACTGAAGCTTTCTTT. It is translated as CASSTQGATKTEAFF.

This clonotype was seen at least ten times. The gene calls are TRBV20-1 and TRBJ2-7; TRBD2 aligns across 12 bases. The CDR3 length is 15 residues. In germline, CDR1 is DFQATT, CDR2 SNEGSKA (reference sequence). Losses at the gene ends were 6 bases for V and 6 bases for J; bases not matched to a gene: 12. The DNA of the CDR3 is TGCAGTGCCTTGGGACTAGCGGGTGGAGGGGGCGAGCAGTACTTC. Residues: CSALGLAGGGGEQYF.

This clonotype was seen at least ten times. The gene calls are TRBV7-9 and TRBJ2-7; 8 nucleotides match TRBD2. The CDR3 is 18 residues long. J was trimmed by 5 bases and V by 4 bases; bases with no gene match: 19. Germline CDR1 is SEHNR and CDR2 is FQNEAQ (reference sequence). The CDR3 DNA is TGTGCCAGCAGCTCCGGCGCACTCCCCGGGAGGGCCTTCCACGAGCAGTACTTC. It is translated as CASSSGALPGRAFHEQYF.

The chain joins TRBV29-1 to TRBJ2-7; TRBD2 matches 10 bases. Germline-derived CDR1 and CDR2 are SQVTM and ANQGSEA. The CDR3 contains 15 residues. Trimming cost V 1 base and J 0 bases; bases outside gene matches: 3. CDR3 protein: CSVEGTSGSSYEQYF. In DNA, the CDR3 is TGCAGCGTTGAAGGGACTAGCGGTAGCTCCTACGAGCAGTACTTC.

The genes are TRBV25-1 and TRBJ2-5; maybe TRBD2 (5 bases). This CDR3 comprises 13 residues. Germline V lookup: CDR1 MGHDK, CDR2 SYGVNS. V was pared by 2 bases and J by 5 bases, with 9 bases between. The CDR3 coding sequence is TGTGCCAGCAGTGAAGCCCCGGGGGAGACCCAGTACTTC. It is translated as CASSEAPGETQYF. The entire variable domain, with the rest obtained from reference TRBV25-1 and TRBJ2-5, is as follows: EADIYQTPRYLVIGTGKKITLECSQTMGHDKMYWYQQDPGMELHLIHYSYGVNSTEKGDLSSESTVSRIRTEHFPLTLESARPSHTSQYLCASSEAPGETQYFGPGTRLLVL.

This clonotype was counted many times. The junction departs from germline at one end; a sequencing error may be responsible. V is TRBV7-9 and J is TRBJ1-2; TRBD1 might be the D (5 bases). This CDR3 has 16 amino acids. Germline V gene sequence: CDR1 SEHNR, CDR2 FQNEAQ (reference sequence). For the CDR3, the DNA is TGTGCCAGCAGCCCGACCGGTGGGGACGGAATTTATGACTACACCTTC. Translated, it gives CASSPTGGDGIYDYTF.

This rearrangement joins TRBV3-1 to TRBJ1-4; 9 bases align to TRBD1. The germline gives CDR1 LGHDT, CDR2 YNNKEL (reference sequence). The CDR3 covers 16 residues. V dropped 0 bases and J dropped 5; count of bases not matched to a gene: 4. The CDR3 DNA reads as TGTGCCAGCAGCCAAGATTTTGGGACAGGGAATGAAAAACTGTTTTTT. This translates into CASSQDFGTGNEKLFF.

The genes are TRBV15 and TRBJ1-1; possible D gene TRBD1, 5 bases. V lost 4 bases and J 6 bases, leaving 15 bases between the germline ends. Germline V gives CDR1 LNHNV, CDR2 YYDKDF (reference sequence). The CDR3 totals 14 residues. For the CDR3, the DNA is TGTGCCACCAGCACTACCCCTGGGGGTTCTGAAGCTTTCTTT. Translating gives CATSTTPGGSEAFF.

The sample holds many counts of this clonotype. V and J are TRBV4-1 and TRBJ2-7, with 9 bases fitting TRBD2. The V gene's germline CDR1 is MGHRA and CDR2 YSYEKL. V trimming: 0 bases; J trimming: 0 bases; junction bases outside the gene matches: 6. The CDR3 length is 17 residues. The CDR3 DNA is TGCGCCAGCAGCCAAGATTGGAGCGGGAGGTTCTCCTACGAGCAGTACTTC. Translated: CASSQDWSGRFSYEQYF.

The chain joins TRBV29-1 to TRBJ1-1, with D uncertain. V was cut by 2 bases and J by 3 bases, with 10 bases left in between. The CDR3 runs 13 residues. The germline V gene encodes CDR1 SQVTM and CDR2 ANQGSEA. For the CDR3, the DNA is TGCAGCGTTGAAATTGGGGTGGACACTGAAGCTTTCTTT. It encodes CSVEIGVDTEAFF.

The CDR3: CASSQDTAGANTGELFF. The DNA of the CDR3 is TGTGCCAGCAGCCAAGATACGGCGGGGGCGAACACCGGGGAGCTGTTTTTT. The chain links TRBV3-1 to TRBJ2-2, with 7 bases identical to TRBD2. The CDR3 runs 17 residues. Germline lookup yields CDR1 LGHDT and CDR2 YNNKEL (reference sequence). J was trimmed by 0 bases and V by 0 bases; bases with no gene match: 4. The full variable domain, with the rest looked up from reference TRBV3-1 and TRBJ2-2, is DTAVSQTPKYLVTQMGNDKSIKCEQNLGHDTMYWYKQDSKKFLKIMFSYNNKELIINETVPNRFSPKSPDKAHLNLHINSLELGDSAVYFCASSQDTAGANTGELFFGEGSRLTVL.

This chain links TRBV11-2 with TRBJ1-2; TRBD1 might be the D (6 bases). The CDR3 totals 16 residues. CDR1 is SGHAT and CDR2 is FQNNGV in the germline V gene. The V end lost 4 bases, the J end lost 0 bases, and 15 bases lay between the germline ends. The CDR3 loop reads CASSSLRGKPNYGYTF. The CDR3 DNA reads as TGTGCCAGCAGCTCGCTGAGGGGGAAGCCTAACTATGGCTACACCTTC.